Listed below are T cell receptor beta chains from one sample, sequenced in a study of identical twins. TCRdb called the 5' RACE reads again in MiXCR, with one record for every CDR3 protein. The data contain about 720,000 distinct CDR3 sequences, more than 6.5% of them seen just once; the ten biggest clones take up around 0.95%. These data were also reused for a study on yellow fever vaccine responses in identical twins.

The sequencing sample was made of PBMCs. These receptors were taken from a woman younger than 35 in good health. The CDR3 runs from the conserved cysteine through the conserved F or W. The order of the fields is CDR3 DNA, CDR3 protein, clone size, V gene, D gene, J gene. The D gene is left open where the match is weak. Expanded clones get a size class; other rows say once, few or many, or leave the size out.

CDR3 DNA: TGTGCCAGCAGCCCCAGACTAGCGGGAGAGCCCCTCCGCGAGCAGTACTTC; CDR3 protein: CASSPRLAGEPLREQYF; clone size: few; V gene: TRBV7-9; D gene: TRBD2; J gene: TRBJ2-7
CDR3 DNA: TGTGCCAGTAGCCCCTCAGGCCGACGGACTGGGGAGACCCAGTACTTC; CDR3 protein: CASSPSGRRTGETQYF; clone size: NA; V gene: TRBV19; D gene: NA; J gene: TRBJ2-5
CDR3 DNA: TGCAGAGCTGGCTCGACAGGGGCCTCAGCCGGGGAGCTGTTTTTT; CDR3 protein: CRAGSTGASAGELFF; clone size: NA; V gene: TRBV20-1; D gene: TRBD1; J gene: TRBJ2-2
CDR3 DNA: TGTGCCAGCAGCCAAGAGGGGCCCCGGACAGGGGGACGTCAGCCCCAGCATTTT; CDR3 protein: CASSQEGPRTGGRQPQHF; clone size: few; V gene: TRBV4-2; D gene: TRBD1; J gene: TRBJ1-5
CDR3 DNA: TGTGCCACCAGTGACCCCGGGACTAGCGGGAGGAATGAGCAGTTCTTC; CDR3 protein: CATSDPGTSGRNEQFF; clone size: many; V gene: TRBV24-1; D gene: TRBD2; J gene: TRBJ2-1
CDR3 DNA: TGCAGTGCTAGGGGACCGACTCCCTACGAGCAGTACTTC; CDR3 protein: CSARGPTPYEQYF; clone size: few; V gene: TRBV20-1; D gene: NA; J gene: TRBJ2-7
CDR3 DNA: TGTGCCAGCAGTGAAGGGTCAGGGGACCAAGAGACCCAGTACTTC; CDR3 protein: CASSEGSGDQETQYF; clone size: NA; V gene: TRBV25-1; D gene: NA; J gene: TRBJ2-5
CDR3 DNA: TGTGCCAGCAGTTACCTAGGGCCTAGCGGGGGGGCAGCCCCCACCGGGGAGCTGTTTTTT; CDR3 protein: CASSYLGPSGGAAPTGELFF; clone size: NA; V gene: TRBV6-2/TRBV6-3; D gene: TRBD2; J gene: TRBJ2-2
CDR3 DNA: TGCAGCGTTGTGGGGCTTGAGCAGTTCTTC; CDR3 protein: CSVVGLEQFF; clone size: NA; V gene: TRBV29-1; D gene: NA; J gene: TRBJ2-1
CDR3 DNA: TGTGCCACCACCCCTGAACCGACAGGGGGCGAGCAGTACTTC; CDR3 protein: CATTPEPTGGEQYF; clone size: few; V gene: TRBV2; D gene: TRBD1; J gene: TRBJ2-7
CDR3 DNA: TGTGCCAGCAGCGCGAGTGGACAGGGTGAGAGATTAAACACCATATATTTT; CDR3 protein: CASSASGQGERLNTIYF; clone size: NA; V gene: TRBV9; D gene: TRBD1; J gene: TRBJ1-3
CDR3 DNA: TGTGCCAGCAGCCACGGGGGGGCCTATCCGCGCGCAGATACGCAGTATTTT; CDR3 protein: CASSHGGAYPRADTQYF; clone size: once; V gene: TRBV3-1; D gene: TRBD2; J gene: TRBJ2-3
CDR3 DNA: TGCAGCGTCGTGGGACAGGGCCACGAGCAGTACTTC; CDR3 protein: CSVVGQGHEQYF; clone size: NA; V gene: TRBV29-1; D gene: TRBD1; J gene: TRBJ2-7
CDR3 DNA: TGTGCCAGCTCGGGAGACTACGAGCAGTACTTC; CDR3 protein: CASSGDYEQYF; clone size: many; V gene: TRBV2; D gene: NA; J gene: TRBJ2-7
CDR3 DNA: TGTGCCAGCAGTTTGACGAACCGCGGGACGAACGACAATGAGCAGTTCTTC; CDR3 protein: CASSLTNRGTNDNEQFF; clone size: many; V gene: TRBV12-3/TRBV12-4; D gene: NA; J gene: TRBJ2-1
CDR3 DNA: TGTGCCAGCAGCATAAAAGGACAGGCCCCAGATACGCAGTATTTT; CDR3 protein: CASSIKGQAPDTQYF; clone size: NA; V gene: TRBV7-9; D gene: TRBD1; J gene: TRBJ2-3
CDR3 DNA: TGCAGCGTTGAAGATCCCTTTTCCGGGGGCCGTAACTATGGCTACACCTTC; CDR3 protein: CSVEDPFSGGRNYGYTF; clone size: few; V gene: TRBV29-1; D gene: NA; J gene: TRBJ1-2
CDR3 DNA: TGTGCCAGCAGTCCCTCGAGGGGCGGGAACACTGAAGCTTTCTTT; CDR3 protein: CASSPSRGGNTEAFF; clone size: few; V gene: TRBV28; D gene: NA; J gene: TRBJ1-1
CDR3 DNA: TGTGCCAGCAGAGAAGGGACAGGGTGGAACACTGAAGCTTTCTTT; CDR3 protein: CASREGTGWNTEAFF; clone size: few; V gene: TRBV6-1; D gene: TRBD1; J gene: TRBJ1-1
CDR3 DNA: TGTGCCAGCAGTGCTCTGGCTAGCGGACCGGTTACGCAGTATTTT; CDR3 protein: CASSALASGPVTQYF; clone size: NA; V gene: TRBV2; D gene: TRBD2; J gene: TRBJ2-3